These 31 T cell receptor beta chains came from one sample sequenced in a study of control samples from healthy donors and cancer patients. Generated by immunoSEQ multiplex PCR, the TCRdb table keeps only in-frame clones and is missing some. The repertoire includes around 110,000 clones, roughly nine tenths of them detected once, and 1.1% sits in the top ten. What was sequenced was PBMCs. Source of these receptors: a woman aged 45-59 years with colorectal cancer.

The chain is built from TRBV20-1 and TRBJ1-2, with TRBD1 as a possible D gene (5 bases). CDR1 DFQATT and CDR2 SNEGSKA come from the germline V gene (reference sequence). The V end lost 3 bases, the J end lost 8 bases, and 13 bases lay between the germline ends. This CDR3 is built from 12 residues. CDR3 bases: TGCAGTGCTAGTAGGGGCTCGAGAGGCTACACCTTC. Translation: CSASRGSRGYTF.

In regard to this clone: A read error may account for a junction end that differs from germline. Other DNA sequences from this sample encode an identical CDR3 as well. This chain uses TRBV12-5 with TRBJ2-1; 8 nucleotides agree with TRBD2. This CDR3 region has 13 residues. Germline V CDR1 and CDR2: LGHNT, FRNRAP. The DNA of the CDR3 is TGTGCCAGTGGAGGGGTTAGCGGGACCAAGCAGTTCTTC. Its protein is CASGGVSGTKQFF.

This clone appeared a single time. V gene TRBV12-5 combines with J gene TRBJ2-2, with 9 bases identical to TRBD2. The CDR3 loop spans 17 amino acids. V lost 3 bases and J lost 5; bases outside the gene matches: 10. In germline, CDR1 is LGHNT, CDR2 FRNRAP. The DNA for the CDR3 is TGTGCTAGTGGTTTCCTGACTAGCGGCGACATGACCGGGGAGCTGTTTTTT. It yields the protein CASGFLTSGDMTGELFF.

V and J are TRBV7-9 and TRBJ2-7; 7 nucleotides agree with TRBD1. Germline values: CDR1 SEHNR, CDR2 FQNEAQ (reference sequence). Unmatched junction bases numbered 12, after V lost 5 bases and J lost 5 bases. CDR3 length: 15 amino acids. This chain's CDR3 is CASSRANRGIHEQYF. DNA of the CDR3: TGTGCCAGCAGCCGCGCAAACAGGGGTATCCACGAGCAGTACTTC. Together with reference TRBV7-9 and TRBJ2-7, the CDR3 gives the full variable domain: DTGVSQNPRHKITKRGQNVTFRCDPISEHNRLYWYRQTLGQGPEFLTYFQNEAQLEKSRLLSDRFSAERPKGSFSTLEIQRTEQGDSAMYLCASSRANRGIHEQYFGPGTRLTVT.

This clone was detected once. The chain recombines TRBV9 with TRBJ2-5; TRBD2 agrees at 10 bases. The V segment lost 3 bases and the J segment 5 bases; nucleotides outside the gene matches: 7. The CDR3 runs 15 residues. Germline CDR1 SGDLS, CDR2 YYNGEE. The CDR3 bases are TGTGCCAGCAGCGGAGCGGGGGGGCCCGGGGAGACCCAGTACTTC. Its protein product is CASSGAGGPGETQYF.

The chain has TRBV18 and TRBJ2-5, with D perhaps TRBD1 (5 bases). Trimming removed 6 bases at V and 3 bases at J, with 17 bases between. Germline values: CDR1 KGHSH, CDR2 LQKENI. This CDR3 contains 15 residues. The DNA for the CDR3 is TGTGCCAGCTCTGCACCCCGACAGAACGAAGAGACCCAGTACTTC. Protein product: CASSAPRQNEETQYF.

The rearrangement joins TRBV5-1 to TRBJ2-3; 8 bases map to TRBD2. J lost 0 bases, V lost 2 bases, and 5 bases had no gene match. The germline V gene has CDR1 SGHRS and CDR2 YFSETQ. CDR3 length: 16 residues. For the CDR3, the DNA is TGCGCCAGCAGCTTCAATAGCGGGACTAGCACAGATACGCAGTATTTT. Translated, it gives CASSFNSGTSTDTQYF.

The chain couples TRBV3-1 (or the pseudogene TRBV3-2) to TRBJ2-2; tentative D call: TRBD2 (7 bases). The CDR3 totals 16 residues. The germline CDR1 and CDR2 sequences are LGHDT and YNNKEL (reference sequence). Deletions cut 5 bases from V and 1 base from J, with 14 bases between. The CDR3, as DNA: TGTGCCAGCAGCAAATCGGGGGGCTGGAACACCGGGGAGCTGTTTTTT. Translation: CASSKSGGWNTGELFF.

The rearrangement uses TRBV5-1 and TRBJ1-1, with D maybe TRBD1 (6 bases). The CDR3 consists of 14 residues. Germline CDR1 and CDR2: SGHRS and YFSETQ. V dropped 3 bases and J dropped 3 bases, with 12 bases sitting between them. CDR3 region: CASSWTAGDTEAFF. CDR3 nucleotide sequence: TGCGCCAGCAGCTGGACAGCGGGCGACACTGAAGCTTTCTTT. The full variable domain, in which reference TRBV5-1 and TRBJ1-1 provide the parts outside the CDR3, is KAGVTQTPRYLIKTRGQQVTLSCSPISGHRSVSWYQQTPGQGLQFLFEYFSETQRNKGNFPGRFSGRQFSNSRSEMNVSTLELGDSALYLCASSWTAGDTEAFFGQGTRLTVV.

V gene TRBV9 combines with J gene TRBJ2-5; D could derive from TRBD1 or TRBD2 (6 bases each). CDR1 is SGDLS and CDR2 is YYNGEE in the germline V gene. The CDR3 extends over 14 amino acids. The ends were cut back, 10 bases at V and 2 bases at J, with 18 bases in the middle. CDR3 amino acids: CACPPGAGQETQYF. The CDR3 coding sequence is TGTGCCTGCCCTCCGGGGGCGGGTCAAGAGACCCAGTACTTC.

The chain links TRBV2 to TRBJ2-5; 7 bases map to TRBD1. The CDR3 is 13 amino acids. J lost 3 bases, V lost 4 bases, and 2 bases had no gene match. Germline loops: CDR1 SNHLY, CDR2 FYNNEI. The CDR3 loop is CASSGQGKETQYF. CDR3 sequence (DNA): TGTGCCAGCAGTGGACAGGGAAAAGAGACCCAGTACTTC.

This sequence joins TRBV6-5 and TRBJ2-2; 7 bases fit TRBD1. Germline assignment: CDR1 MNHEY and CDR2 SVGAGI. The CDR3 contains 13 residues. With V trimmed by 8 bases and J by 4 bases, 4 bases remained unmatched. The CDR3 is CASLDRATGELFF. The CDR3 nucleotides read TGTGCCAGCTTAGACAGGGCCACCGGGGAGCTGTTTTTT.

The rearrangement links TRBV27 to TRBJ2-6; a possible D gene is TRBD1 (6 bases). CDR3 length: 16 residues. Germline V gives CDR1 MNHEY, CDR2 SMNVEV (reference sequence). The V gene lost 3 bases and the J gene lost 4 bases, with 13 bases spanning the gap. The CDR3 nucleotides are TGTGCCAGCAGTTTGTCTCAGGGGCCCGGGGCCAACGTCCTGACTTTC. The encoded protein is CASSLSQGPGANVLTF.

The V gene is TRBV13, the J gene TRBJ2-1; D is ambiguous. The germline V and J ends were trimmed by 5 bases and 7 bases, with 15 bases remaining between them. The CDR3 sequence is 14 residues long. Per germline, CDR1 PRHDT and CDR2 FYEKMQ (reference sequence). Here the CDR3 DNA reads TGTGCCAGCAGCCTAAACCCTGTCTATAATGAGCAGTTCTTC. Residues: CASSLNPVYNEQFF. Based on the CDR3 plus reference TRBV13 and TRBJ2-1, the full variable domain is AAGVIQSPRHLIKEKRETATLKCYPIPRHDTVYWYQQGPGQDPQFLISFYEKMQSDKGSIPDRFSAQQFSDYHSELNMSSLELGDSALYFCASSLNPVYNEQFFGPGTRLTVL.

The chain carries TRBV3-1 (or the pseudogene TRBV3-2) and TRBJ1-4; D uncertain. V shed 4 bases and J shed 2 bases, with 14 bases lying between them. CDR1 is LGHDT, CDR2 YNNKEL, per germline (reference sequence). The CDR3 has 16 amino acids. CDR3 residues: CASSPILDGTNEKLFF. In DNA, the CDR3 is TGTGCCAGCAGCCCAATCCTTGACGGCACTAATGAAAAACTGTTTTTT.

Comment on this clone: The sample holds other DNA sequences that translate to the same CDR3. The rearrangement links TRBV2 to TRBJ1-5, with D perhaps matching TRBD1 (5 bases). Between the trimmed V and J ends, which lost 8 bases and 6 bases, there was a span of 26 bases. CDR1 and CDR2 from the germline V gene are SNHLY and FYNNEI. The CDR3 is 17 residues long. In nucleotides, the CDR3 is TGTGCCAGCCGGGGGGGGGTTACGACGGCGGTTTCTCAGCCCCAGCATTTT. Its translation is CASRGGVTTAVSQPQHF.

This chain links TRBV27 with TRBJ2-5, with 7 bases aligning to TRBD1. CDR1 and CDR2 (germline): MNHEY, SMNVEV (reference sequence). V was clipped by 3 bases and J by 2 bases; unmatched bases: 3. The CDR3 contains 14 residues. CDR3 in DNA: TGTGCCAGCAGTTTTGAGGGGGCTCAAGAGACCCAGTACTTC. Protein: CASSFEGAQETQYF.

This chain connects TRBV5-4 to TRBJ1-1; D remains unclear. This CDR3 has 14 residues. Germline assignment: CDR1 SGHNT and CDR2 YYREEE (reference sequence). With 4 bases removed from V and 1 base from J, the gap between germline ends came to 11 bases. The CDR3 DNA is TGTGCCAGCAGCGTCTTCGGCCAGAACACTGAAGCTTTCTTT. Its protein is CASSVFGQNTEAFF.

The rearrangement uses TRBV2 and TRBJ2-1; 8 bases line up with TRBD1. CDR3 length: 15 residues. Germline assignment: CDR1 SNHLY and CDR2 FYNNEI. V was pared by 3 bases and J by 5 bases, with 6 bases of the junction left unmatched. The CDR3 loop reads CASSDQGAFDNEQFF. The CDR3 DNA follows: TGTGCCAGCAGTGATCAGGGGGCCTTCGACAATGAGCAGTTCTTC.

The chain is built from TRBV24-1 and TRBJ2-3; TRBD1 matches 7 bases. Germline CDR1 KGHDR, CDR2 SFDVKD. The V and J ends lost 9 bases and 2 bases, in that order; junction bases with no gene match: 7. The CDR3 sequence is 14 residues long. The CDR3 is CATAPGTVTDTQYF. CDR3 DNA sequence: TGTGCCACCGCTCCCGGGACAGTCACAGATACGCAGTATTTT.

This chain connects TRBV2 to TRBJ2-5, with 7 bases fitting TRBD1. This CDR3 region has 13 residues. Looked up from germline, CDR1 is SNHLY and CDR2 is FYNNEI. Trimming removed 5 bases from V and 5 bases from J; junction bases left unmatched: 5. The CDR3 loop reads CASSTGEGETQYF. As DNA, the CDR3 is TGTGCCAGCAGTACAGGGGAAGGGGAGACCCAGTACTTC.

This rearrangement joins TRBV30 to TRBJ2-7; 7 nucleotides line up with TRBD1. Germline V lookup: CDR1 GTSNPN, CDR2 SVGIG (reference sequence). The V segment lost 1 base and the J segment 0 bases; nucleotides outside the gene matches: 21. The CDR3 loop spans 20 amino acids. Written as DNA, the CDR3 is TGTGCCTGGAGTGCCCAACAATCGGGACAGCACACAAGTACCTCCTACGAGCAGTACTTC. Encoded protein: CAWSAQQSGQHTSTSYEQYF.

This chain uses TRBV9 with TRBJ2-3; TRBD2 aligns across 10 bases. This CDR3 is built from 15 residues. The trim removed 3 bases at V and 3 bases at J, leaving 4 bases unmatched. Germline V lookup: CDR1 SGDLS, CDR2 YYNGEE. In nucleotides, the CDR3 is TGTGCCAGCAGCGCGTCTAGCGGGAGAACAGATACGCAGTATTTT. This codes for CASSASSGRTDTQYF.

As for this clone: A junction boundary mismatches the germline segment, possibly from a read error. The chain combines TRBV6-6 with TRBJ2-7; TRBD1 matches 9 bases. The CDR3 consists of 12 residues. The V gene's germline CDR1 is MNHNY and CDR2 SVGAGI (reference sequence). The CDR3 DNA reads TGTGCCAGCAGTTCCGCAAGGGACAGGGCCCACTTC. Amino acids: CASSSARDRAHF.

The chain couples TRBV19 to TRBJ1-4; 7 bases fit TRBD1. The CDR3 has 15 residues. The V gene end was trimmed by 4 bases and the J gene end by 3 bases; junction bases not matched to a gene: 5. The germline V gene encodes CDR1 LNHDA and CDR2 SQIVND (reference sequence). CDR3 region: CASSNRDRANEKLFF. CDR3 bases: TGTGCCAGTAGTAACCGGGACAGAGCTAATGAAAAACTGTTTTTT.

V usage is TRBV5-1 and J usage is TRBJ2-3; TRBD1 or TRBD2 may be the D gene (5 bases each). The V gene's germline CDR1 is SGHRS and CDR2 YFSETQ. V was clipped by 0 bases and J by 2 bases, with 7 bases between them. CDR3 length: 14 residues. DNA of the CDR3: TGCGCCAGCAGCTTGGGGGACGCCACAGATACGCAGTATTTT. As protein: CASSLGDATDTQYF.

This chain links TRBV7-8 with TRBJ1-5; the D is unclear. V was shortened by 5 bases and J by 3 bases, with 14 bases between the two germline ends. This CDR3 is built from 15 residues. Germline CDR1 and CDR2: SGHVS and FQNEAQ. Written as DNA, the CDR3 is TGTGCCAGCAGCCCCGGCGGGCAGATCAATCAGCCCCAGCATTTT. Protein: CASSPGGQINQPQHF. Variable domain in full (rest from reference TRBV7-8 and TRBJ1-5): GAGVSQSPRYKVAKRGQDVALRCDPISGHVSLFWYQQALGQGPEFLTYFQNEAQLDKSGLPSDRFFAERPEGSVSTLKIQRTQQEDSAVYLCASSPGGQINQPQHFGDGTRLSIL.

The CDR3 loop reads CASSGTSGGPTDTQYF. The CDR3 nucleotides are TGTGCCAGCTCAGGAACTAGCGGGGGGCCGACAGATACGCAGTATTTT. This chain connects TRBV18 to TRBJ2-3, with TRBD2 matching 12 bases. This CDR3 region has 16 residues. V was clipped by 5 bases and J by 3 bases; unmatched bases: 6. CDR1 is KGHSH and CDR2 is LQKENI in the germline V gene. Variable domain in full (rest from reference TRBV18 and TRBJ2-3): NAGVMQNPRHLVRRRGQEARLRCSPMKGHSHVYWYRQLPEEGLKFMVYLQKENIIDESGMPKERFSAEFPKEGPSILRIQQVVRGDSAAYFCASSGTSGGPTDTQYFGPGTRLTVL.

The V gene is TRBV3-1 (or the pseudogene TRBV3-2), the J gene TRBJ2-3, with 7 positions matching TRBD2. CDR3 length equals 15 residues. In germline, CDR1 is LGHDT, CDR2 YNNKEL (reference sequence). The V segment lost 0 bases and the J segment 0 bases; nucleotides outside the gene matches: 0. CDR3 nucleotide sequence: TGTGCCAGCAGCCAAGATAGCGGGAGCACAGATACGCAGTATTTT. This translates into CASSQDSGSTDTQYF.

The CDR3 sequence is CASSHGQGALTPLHF. The CDR3 region has the DNA TGTGCCAGCAGCCATGGACAGGGGGCGTTGACACCCCTCCACTTT. This chain connects TRBV3-1 (or the pseudogene TRBV3-2) to TRBJ1-6; 11 bases are shared with TRBD1. The V and J ends lost 3 bases and 11 bases, in that order; junction bases with no gene match: 6. CDR3 length: 15 amino acids. Germline V lookup: CDR1 LGHDT, CDR2 YNNKEL (reference sequence).

The chain combines TRBV30 with TRBJ2-5, with no clear D. Trimming cost V 4 bases and J 4 bases, with 7 bases left between them. The CDR3 extends over 11 amino acids. CDR1 GTSNPN and CDR2 SVGIG come from the germline V gene (reference sequence). CDR3 sequence reads: CAWKRAETQYF. The CDR3 DNA reads TGTGCCTGGAAGCGCGCAGAGACCCAGTACTTC.